This TCR beta chain was retrieved from a study of blood T cell repertoires in COVID-19. Study as a whole: The United States, Italy and Spain were the sources of the acute and convalescent COVID-19 samples. From T cells, B-cell-depleted T cells, or PBMCs came the material, which was cDNA or gDNA.

The CDR3 has 12 residues. CDR1 is ENHRY, CDR2 SYGVKD, per germline. V gave up 8 bases and J gave up 6 bases, with 10 bases separating them. Under the authors' procedure: Amplification of reference gene primers was used by the study to estimate nucleated cell counts. Repertoires were generated with immunoSEQ multiplex PCR, while TCRdb's copy carries only in-frame clones and drops some. The V and J calls and clone size were taken over from that table, and D and trimming were inferred from the DNA. The sample yields tens of thousands of clones, over 75% seen once. The source of this sequence is a human donor in a cohort sampled during active COVID-19. V usage is TRBV10-3 and J usage is TRBJ2-2; no clear D gene. Sequences were obtained from peripheral blood. Here the CDR3 reads CAIPGLSGELFF. DNA of the CDR3: TGTGCCATCCCTGGGCTTTCCGGGGAGCTGTTTTTT.